The sequence of this T cell receptor (beta chain) was determined in a study of control samples from healthy donors and cancer patients. This CDR3 comprises 16 residues. From germline, CDR1 is SGHNT and CDR2 YENEEA. V lost 2 bases to trimming and J lost 3 bases, with 13 bases between them. The assay was immunoSEQ multiplex PCR, and TCRdb's table has in-frame clones only and misses some. The sample lists 2,000 to 2,500 clones, just over 95% occurring once. Specimen: PBMCs. This clonotype originated in a man between 70 and 80 years old with head and neck cancer. The J gene is TRBJ2-2, the V gene TRBV11-3, with D possibly being TRBD1 (6 bases). The DNA for the CDR3 is TGTGCCAGCAGCTTAATCCCGGGACACGACACCGGGGAGCTGTTTTTT. Protein sequence: CASSLIPGHDTGELFF.